The source of this T cell receptor beta chain is a study of blood T cell repertoires in COVID-19. Study as a whole: The United States, Italy and Spain provided the acute and convalescent COVID-19 samples. PBMCs, B-cell-depleted T cells, or T cells provided the cDNA or gDNA that made up the material.

This clone appeared once. Germline V gene lookup returns CDR1 SGHTA and CDR2 FQGNSA. V dropped 4 bases and J dropped 2 bases, with 17 bases sitting between them. The CDR3 has 16 amino acids. In the authors' methods: Amplification of reference gene primers was used by the study to estimate nucleated cell counts. The method was immunoSEQ multiplex PCR; TCRdb's version includes in-frame clones alone and lacks a portion of them. The V and J calls and clone size were taken over from that table, and D and trimming were inferred from the DNA. The table records roughly 140,000 clones, 70% to 85% of them present only once.

The V and J genes are TRBV7-2 and TRBJ1-2; D is possibly TRBD1 (5 bases). Sequencing was done on a sample of peripheral blood. The TCR originated in a human donor in a cohort sampled during active COVID-19. The CDR3 bases are TGTGCCAGCAGCTCGCCGGGTGGGGCCATAAACTATGGCTACACCTTC. This gives the protein CASSSPGGAINYGYTF. Looking up the rest from reference TRBV7-2 and TRBJ1-2 gives the full variable domain: GAGVSQSPSNKVTEKGKDVELRCDPISGHTALYWYRQSLGQGLEFLIYFQGNSAPDKSGLPSDRFSAERTGGSVSTLTIQRTQQEDSAVYLCASSSPGGAINYGYTFGSGTRLTVV.